This T cell receptor beta chain was recovered during a study of regulatory T cells in long-lasting Graves disease. Assembly of TCR beta libraries relied on iRepertoire HTBI primers together with Arm-PCR of CDR3 regions. TCRdb analysed the multiplex PCR reads with MiXCR anew, one entry per CDR3 protein. This sample has 300,000 to 500,000 distinct CDR3 sequences; more than 20% occur once, and the top ten carry less than 25%. Trimming cost V 0 bases and J 5 bases, with 16 bases left between them. This CDR3 has 15 residues. Germline CDR1 DFQATT, CDR2 SNEGSKA (reference sequence). The time point was: persistent/refractory GD, antithyroid drugs over 5 years with positive TRAb. After RNA was extracted from PBMCs, the TCR library was made from it. It was by American Thyroid Association guidelines that Graves' disease was diagnosed. As a group, patients came from one endocrinology department in Xi'an, China.

The material was peripheral blood mononuclear cells (PBMCs), obtained when the disease was refractory, from a patient treated with antithyroid drugs. The receptor was derived from a female donor with Graves disease. V usage is TRBV20-1 and J usage is TRBJ2-5; no clear D gene. CDR3 loop: CSARDANGPRETQYF. As DNA, the CDR3 is TGCAGTGCTAGAGATGCGAACGGGCCGCGGGAGACCCAGTACTTC.